This TCR beta chain was profiled in a study of blood T cell repertoires in COVID-19. Study background: COVID-19 samples from acute and convalescent phases originated in the United States, Italy and Spain. The analysed material was cDNA or gDNA that came from T cells, B-cell-depleted T cells, or PBMCs.

The data were produced by immunoSEQ multiplex PCR, yet TCRdb's version contains in-frame clones alone and is incomplete. The sample lists approximately 300,000 clones, around 82% occurring once. Sequenced sample: peripheral blood. The sequence came from a woman aged 45 to 65 with acute or convalescent COVID-19.

CDR3 DNA: TGCGCCAGCAGCTCCCTTGATACGCAGTATTTT. Its translation is CASSSLDTQYF. The chain is built from TRBV5-1 and TRBJ2-3; D remains unclear. The ends were cut back, 3 bases at V and 6 bases at J, with 5 bases in the middle. This CDR3 has 11 residues. Germline V gene data show CDR1 as SGHRS and CDR2 as YFSETQ.